This T cell receptor (beta chain) originates from a study of regulatory T cells in long-lasting Graves disease. Study at large: Newly diagnosed Graves' patients took antithyroid drugs under 3 months.

This clonotype was seen ten or more times. The V end lost 0 bases, the J end lost 2 bases, and 6 bases lay between the germline ends. This CDR3 region has 14 residues. In germline, CDR1 is MNHEY, CDR2 SVGAGI. The time point denotes: newly diagnosed GD, antithyroid drugs for less than 3 months. Extracted PBMC RNA gave rise to the TCR library. Relying on iRepertoire HTBI primers and Arm-PCR of CDR3 regions, the team built TCR beta libraries. Each CDR3 protein gets one entry after TCRdb re-called the multiplex PCR reads with MiXCR. In the table there are roughly 400,000 distinct CDR3 sequences, 16% of which are singletons. The same specimen was also included in a second study, on T cells in Graves' hyperthyroidism and ophthalmopathy. This second report adds: Patients with uncontrolled infections, other autoimmune diseases, pregnancy or lactation were excluded.

The sequence was collected from a woman in her late teens or twenties with Graves disease. V and J are TRBV6-5 and TRBJ2-3, with D possibly TRBD1 on 5 matching bases. The sequenced sample was peripheral blood mononuclear cells (PBMCs), obtained at new diagnosis, from a patient treated with antithyroid drugs. This CDR3 reads CASSYSGDTDTQYF. CDR3 bases: TGTGCCAGCAGTTACTCAGGGGACACAGATACGCAGTATTTT.